This is a list of T cell receptor beta chains from one sample in a study of cytomegalovirus exposure and HLA in healthy donors. Some clones are missing from TCRdb's copy, which holds only in-frame ones; the method was immunoSEQ multiplex PCR. The data hold more than 150,000 clones, with 65% to 85% observed a single time. The sequencing input was PBMCs. The receptors were gathered from a woman in her thirties or forties in good health and CMV-seropositive. Each CDR3 is given with its conserved first and last residue. A D gene is named only where the DNA matches it firmly. Rows may omit the clone size; those that give it use once, few, many or a size class.

j_call | v_call | d_call | clone_size | cdr3_aa | cdr3_nt
TRBJ1-2 | TRBV27 | TRBD1 | . | CASRRQGGNYGYTF | TGTGCCAGCAGACGACAGGGGGGGAACTATGGCTACACCTTC
TRBJ1-3 | TRBV7-2 | . | . | CASSLSQDRNTIYF | TGTGCCAGCAGCCTATCTCAGGACAGAAACACCATATATTTT
TRBJ1-6 | TRBV15 | . | . | CATSSSPHSYNSPLHF | TGTGCCACCAGCTCGTCTCCACACTCCTATAATTCACCCCTCCACTTT
TRBJ1-6 | TRBV6-1 | . | . | CASSGNRARSPLHF | TGTGCCAGCAGTGGAAACAGGGCCCGGTCACCCCTCCACTTT
TRBJ1-5 | TRBV6-6 | . | . | CASRVAGENQPQHF | TGTGCCAGCCGGGTGGCGGGGGAGAATCAGCCCCAGCATTTT
TRBJ1-2 | TRBV9 | . | few | CASSLDSYGYTF | TGTGCCAGCAGCCTAGACAGCTATGGCTACACCTTC
TRBJ2-7 | TRBV4-1 | . | . | CASSQDNFYEQYF | TGCGCCAGCAGCCAAGATAATTTCTACGAGCAGTACTTC
TRBJ2-2 | TRBV7-6 | TRBD2 | . | CASSLSGGAGELFF | TGTGCCAGCAGCTTAAGCGGGGGGGCCGGGGAGCTGTTTTTT
TRBJ1-2 | TRBV9 | TRBD1 | . | CASSPLGTGGSYGYTF | TGTGCCAGCAGCCCGCTCGGGACAGGGGGCTCCTATGGCTACACCTTC
TRBJ2-2 | TRBV7-8 | TRBD1 | once | CASSFRDRGNTGELFF | TGTGCCAGCAGCTTCCGGGACAGGGGTAATACCGGGGAGCTGTTTTTT
TRBJ2-5 | TRBV6-1 | . | few | CASSELEGAQETQYF | TGTGCCAGCAGTGAGTTGGAGGGAGCCCAAGAGACCCAGTACTTC
TRBJ2-5 | TRBV30 | . | . | CAWSPGVKETQYF | TGTGCCTGGTCCCCGGGGGTAAAAGAGACCCAGTACTTC
TRBJ2-4 | TRBV7-8 | TRBD1 | . | CASSPQAEGAAKNSQYF | TGTGCCAGCAGCCCCCAGGCTGAGGGGGCGGCCAAAAACAGTCAGTACTTC
TRBJ1-5 | TRBV6-6 | . | . | CASSYGRSAQHF | TGTGCCAGCAGTTACGGCAGGTCGGCCCAGCATTTT
TRBJ2-7 | TRBV19 | . | . | CASSYGSSYEQYF | TGTGCCAGTAGCTACGGGTCCTCCTACGAGCAGTACTTC
TRBJ1-2 | TRBV7-2 | TRBD1 | . | CASSQRRGRANYGYTF | TGTGCCAGCAGCCAAAGGAGGGGGCGAGCCAACTATGGCTACACCTTC
TRBJ1-1 | TRBV12-5 | . | . | CASGLVGRVEAFF | TGTGCTAGTGGTTTGGTAGGGAGGGTCGAAGCTTTCTTT
TRBJ1-4 | TRBV5-6 | . | . | CASSATGVNEKLFF | TGTGCCAGCAGCGCGACAGGAGTTAATGAAAAACTGTTTTTT
TRBJ1-2 | TRBV11-2 | TRBD1 | . | CASSASYRGGYTF | TGTGCCAGCAGTGCTAGCTACAGGGGCGGCTACACCTTC
TRBJ2-2 | TRBV9 | . | . | CASSFSGVTGELFF | TGTGCCAGCAGCTTCAGCGGAGTCACCGGGGAGCTGTTTTTT
TRBJ1-2 | TRBV5-1 | . | . | CASSYDGGLGYTF | TGCGCCAGCAGCTACGACGGAGGACTAGGCTACACCTTC
TRBJ1-1 | TRBV6-5 | . | . | CASSATGPNTEAFF | TGTGCCAGCAGCGCAACGGGTCCTAACACTGAAGCTTTCTTT
TRBJ2-7 | TRBV6-1 | . | . | CASSPSVASLYEQYF | TGTGCCAGCAGTCCCTCCGTGGCTAGCCTCTACGAGCAGTACTTC
TRBJ1-3 | TRBV19 | TRBD1 | . | CASRAGQGYGNTIYF | TGTGCCAGTAGGGCCGGACAGGGGTATGGAAACACCATATATTTT
TRBJ1-2 | TRBV19 | TRBD1 | few | CASGGDRSDYGYTF | TGTGCCAGTGGGGGGGACAGGTCAGACTATGGCTACACCTTC
TRBJ2-3 | TRBV10-3 | . | . | CAISESGARGTTDTQYF | TGTGCCATCAGTGAGAGCGGCGCGCGGGGCACCACAGATACGCAGTATTTT
TRBJ1-5 | TRBV2 | . | . | CASHGQSNQPQHF | TGTGCCAGCCATGGACAAAGCAATCAGCCCCAGCATTTT
TRBJ1-6 | TRBV6-5 | . | . | CATKEGDRYNSPLHF | TGTGCCACAAAAGAGGGAGACCGGTATAATTCACCCCTCCACTTT
TRBJ1-2 | TRBV9 | . | . | CASSPPGQGKYGYTF | TGTGCCAGCAGCCCCCCCGGGCAGGGGAAGTATGGCTACACCTTC
TRBJ1-2 | TRBV6-1 | . | . | CASSGTNYGYTF | TGTGCCAGCAGTGGAACAAACTATGGCTACACCTTC
TRBJ1-1 | TRBV18 | . | once | CASSLSSTEAFF | TGTGCCAGCTCTTTGTCCAGCACTGAAGCTTTCTTT
TRBJ2-7 | TRBV5-1 | TRBD1 | . | CASSWDRGPYEQYF | TGCGCCAGCAGCTGGGACAGGGGGCCCTACGAGCAGTACTTC
TRBJ1-4 | TRBV4-2 | . | . | CASSPDRFKLFF | TGTGCCAGCAGCCCAGACAGGTTTAAACTGTTTTTT
TRBJ2-7 | TRBV10-3 | TRBD2 | . | CAAGRTSGSYEQYF | TGTGCCGCCGGACGGACTAGCGGTTCCTACGAGCAGTACTTC
TRBJ2-5 | TRBV4-1 | TRBD2 | . | CASSQEDSSGGALGTQYF | TGCGCCAGCAGCCAAGAAGATTCTAGCGGGGGGGCCTTGGGGACCCAGTACTTC
TRBJ2-3 | TRBV6-5 | TRBD2 | . | CASSRGLVPDTQYF | TGTGCCAGCAGCCGCGGACTAGTCCCAGATACGCAGTATTTT
TRBJ2-7 | TRBV10-3 | . | few | CASRALDALSYEQYF | TGTGCCAGCAGAGCCCTAGATGCCCTCTCCTACGAGCAGTACTTC
TRBJ2-5 | TRBV7-2 | . | few | CASSGGRPSETQYF | TGTGCCAGCAGCGGCGGGCGCCCCTCGGAGACCCAGTACTTC
TRBJ2-7 | TRBV5-1 | TRBD2 | . | CASRLAGAKEQYF | TGCGCCAGCAGACTAGCGGGGGCGAAGGAGCAGTACTTC
TRBJ2-1 | TRBV6-4 | TRBD2 | once | CASSRTSGGANEQFF | TGTGCCAGCAGCCGTACTAGCGGGGGGGCCAATGAGCAGTTCTTC
TRBJ2-7 | TRBV10-2 | . | . | CASSESMGAGTYEQYF | TGCGCCAGCAGTGAGTCGATGGGGGCAGGGACCTACGAGCAGTACTTC
TRBJ2-1 | TRBV5-1 | TRBD2 | once | CASGTSGVRPYNEQFF | TGCGCCAGTGGAACTAGCGGGGTTCGCCCCTACAATGAGCAGTTCTTC
TRBJ1-2 | TRBV29-1 | TRBD1 | . | CSVEDVRQGLYTF | TGCAGCGTTGAAGACGTTCGACAGGGCCTCTACACCTTC
TRBJ1-2 | TRBV7-2 | . | . | CASSPQSANYGYTF | TGTGCCAGCAGCCCACAAAGCGCTAACTATGGCTACACCTTC
TRBJ1-1 | TRBV7-9 | . | . | CASNEVGGSEAFF | TGTGCCAGCAACGAAGTGGGGGGTTCGGAAGCTTTCTTT
TRBJ2-7 | TRBV7-8 | TRBD1 | . | CASSHRTGLYEQYF | TGTGCCAGCAGCCACCGGACAGGACTCTACGAGCAGTACTTC
TRBJ2-2 | TRBV5-3 | . | . | CARSSISDIRGGELFF | TGTGCCAGAAGCTCGATTAGCGACATCCGTGGCGGGGAGCTGTTTTTT
TRBJ2-1 | TRBV5-1 | TRBD1 | . | CASSVSGTGAYNEQFF | TGCGCCAGCAGCGTATCCGGGACAGGGGCCTACAATGAGCAGTTCTTC
TRBJ2-3 | TRBV5-1 | . | few | CASSLFPGRSTDTQYF | TGCGCCAGCAGCTTGTTCCCCGGAAGGAGTACAGATACGCAGTATTTT
TRBJ1-6 | TRBV7-2 | . | once | CASSFAGSSYNSPLHF | TGTGCCAGCAGCTTCGCTGGTAGCTCCTATAATTCACCCCTCCACTTT
TRBJ2-3 | TRBV7-2 | . | . | CASSFLTTVGTQYF | TGTGCCAGCAGCTTTCTCACGACTGTCGGTACGCAGTATTTT
TRBJ2-7 | TRBV7-9 | TRBD1 | few | CSSSLIRTGGTYEQYF | TGTTCCAGCAGCTTAATTCGGACAGGGGGTACCTACGAGCAGTACTTC
TRBJ2-3 | TRBV14 | . | . | CASSHSGGARTDTQYF | TGTGCCAGCAGCCACTCTGGGGGGGCAAGGACAGATACGCAGTATTTT
TRBJ2-7 | TRBV12-5 | TRBD2 | . | CASGLGLTSGGSYEQYF | TGTGCTAGTGGTTTGGGGCTTACTAGCGGGGGGTCGTACGAGCAGTACTTC
TRBJ1-4 | TRBV19 | . | . | CASRGVWATNEKLFF | TGTGCCAGTAGGGGCGTTTGGGCAACTAATGAAAAACTGTTTTTT
TRBJ2-3 | TRBV19 | TRBD2 | . | CASNKLAGGTDTQYF | TGTGCCAGTAATAAACTAGCGGGGGGCACAGATACGCAGTATTTT